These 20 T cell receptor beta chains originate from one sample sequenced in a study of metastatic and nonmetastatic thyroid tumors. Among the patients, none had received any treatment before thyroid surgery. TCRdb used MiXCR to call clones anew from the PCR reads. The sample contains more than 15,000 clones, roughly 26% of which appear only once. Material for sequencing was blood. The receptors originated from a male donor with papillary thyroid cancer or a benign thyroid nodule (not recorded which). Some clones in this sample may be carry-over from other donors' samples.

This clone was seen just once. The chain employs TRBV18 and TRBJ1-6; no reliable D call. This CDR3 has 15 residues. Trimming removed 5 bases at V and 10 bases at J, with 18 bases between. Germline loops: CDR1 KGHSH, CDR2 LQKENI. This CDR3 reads CASSSVQKSSSPLHF. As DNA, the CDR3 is TGTGCCAGCTCATCTGTACAGAAGTCCTCATCACCCCTCCACTTT.

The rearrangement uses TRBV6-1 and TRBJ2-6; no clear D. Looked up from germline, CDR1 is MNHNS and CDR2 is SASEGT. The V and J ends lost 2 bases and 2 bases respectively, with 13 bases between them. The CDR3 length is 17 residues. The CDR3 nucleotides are TGTGCCAGCAGTGAATGGAGAGGTAGGCCTGGGGCCAACGTCCTGACTTTC. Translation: CASSEWRGRPGANVLTF.

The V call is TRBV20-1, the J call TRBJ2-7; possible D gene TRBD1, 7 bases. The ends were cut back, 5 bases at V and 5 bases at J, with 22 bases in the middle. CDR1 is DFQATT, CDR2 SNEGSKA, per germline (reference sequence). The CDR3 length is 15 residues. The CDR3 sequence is CSASQGGLREDEQYF. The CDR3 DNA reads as TGCAGTGCTTCCCAGGGGGGCCTAAGAGAGGACGAGCAGTACTTC.

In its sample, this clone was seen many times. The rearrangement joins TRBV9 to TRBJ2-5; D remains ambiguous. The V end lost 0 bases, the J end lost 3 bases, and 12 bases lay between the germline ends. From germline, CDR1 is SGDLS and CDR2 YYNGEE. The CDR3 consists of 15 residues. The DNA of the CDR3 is TGTGCCAGCAGCGTAGATCTCCTCAGGAAAGAGACCCAGTACTTC. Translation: CASSVDLLRKETQYF.

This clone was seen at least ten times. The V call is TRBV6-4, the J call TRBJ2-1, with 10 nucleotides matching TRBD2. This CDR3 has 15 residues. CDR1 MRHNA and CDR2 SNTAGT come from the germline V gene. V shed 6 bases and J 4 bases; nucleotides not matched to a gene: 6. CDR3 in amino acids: CASRSLAGDYNEQFF. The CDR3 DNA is TGTGCCAGCAGATCTCTAGCGGGGGATTACAATGAGCAGTTCTTC.

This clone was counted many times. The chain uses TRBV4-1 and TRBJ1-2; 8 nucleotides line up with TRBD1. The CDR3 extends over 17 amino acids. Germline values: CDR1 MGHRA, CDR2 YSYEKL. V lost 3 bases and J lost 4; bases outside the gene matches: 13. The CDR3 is CASSHGGGTGLFYGYTF. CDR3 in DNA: TGCGCCAGCAGCCACGGGGGAGGGACAGGACTTTTCTATGGCTACACCTTC.

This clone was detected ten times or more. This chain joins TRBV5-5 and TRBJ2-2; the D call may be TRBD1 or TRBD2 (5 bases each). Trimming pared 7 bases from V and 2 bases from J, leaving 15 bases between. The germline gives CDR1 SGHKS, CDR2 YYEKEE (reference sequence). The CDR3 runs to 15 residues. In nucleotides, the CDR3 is TGTGCCAGCGACGCTGCAGGGACCAACACCGGGGAGCTGTTTTTT. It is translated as CASDAAGTNTGELFF.

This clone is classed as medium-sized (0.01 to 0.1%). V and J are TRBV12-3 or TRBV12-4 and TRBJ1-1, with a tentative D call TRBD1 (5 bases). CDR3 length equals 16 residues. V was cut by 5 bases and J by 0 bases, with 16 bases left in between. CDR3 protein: CASSPPQALMNTEAFF. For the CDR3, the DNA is TGTGCCAGCAGTCCGCCACAGGCCCTAATGAACACTGAAGCTTTCTTT.

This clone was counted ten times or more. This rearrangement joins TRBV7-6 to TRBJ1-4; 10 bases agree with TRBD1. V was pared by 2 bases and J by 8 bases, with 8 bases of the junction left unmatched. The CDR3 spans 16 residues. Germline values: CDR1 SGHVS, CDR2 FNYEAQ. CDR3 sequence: CASSLLLGQGSEKLFF. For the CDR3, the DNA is TGTGCCAGCAGCTTATTGTTGGGACAGGGGAGCGAAAAACTGTTTTTT. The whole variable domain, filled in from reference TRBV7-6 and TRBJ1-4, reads GAGVSQSPRYKVTKRGQDVALRCDPISGHVSLYWYRQALGQGPEFLTYFNYEAQQDKSGLPNDRFSAERPEGSISTLTIQRTEQRDSAMYRCASSLLLGQGSEKLFFGSGTQLSVL.

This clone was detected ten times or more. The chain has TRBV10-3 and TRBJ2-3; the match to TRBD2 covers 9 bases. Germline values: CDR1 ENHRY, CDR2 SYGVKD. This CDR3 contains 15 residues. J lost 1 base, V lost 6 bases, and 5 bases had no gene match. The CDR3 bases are TGTGCCATCAGCACCGGGACTAGCCGCACAGATACGCAGTATTTT. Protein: CAISTGTSRTDTQYF.

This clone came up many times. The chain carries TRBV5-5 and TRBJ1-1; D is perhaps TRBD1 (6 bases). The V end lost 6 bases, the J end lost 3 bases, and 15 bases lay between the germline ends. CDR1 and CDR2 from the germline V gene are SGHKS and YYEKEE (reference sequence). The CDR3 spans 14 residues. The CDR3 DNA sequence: TGTGCCAGCAAAAACAGGGACTTGGACACTGAAGCTTTCTTT. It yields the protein CASKNRDLDTEAFF.

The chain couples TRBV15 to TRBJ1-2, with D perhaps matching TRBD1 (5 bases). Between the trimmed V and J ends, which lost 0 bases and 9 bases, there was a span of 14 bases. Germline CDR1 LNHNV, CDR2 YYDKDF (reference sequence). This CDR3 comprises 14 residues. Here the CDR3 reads CATSREWTGGCYTF. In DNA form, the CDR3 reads TGTGCCACCAGCAGAGAGTGGACGGGGGGGTGCTACACCTTC. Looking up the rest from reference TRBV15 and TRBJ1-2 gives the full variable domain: DAMVIQNPRYQVTQFGKPVTLSCSQTLNHNVMYWYQQKSSQAPKLLFHYYDKDFNNEADTPDNFQSRRPNTSFCFLDIRSPGLGDTAMYLCATSREWTGGCYTFGSGTRLTVV.

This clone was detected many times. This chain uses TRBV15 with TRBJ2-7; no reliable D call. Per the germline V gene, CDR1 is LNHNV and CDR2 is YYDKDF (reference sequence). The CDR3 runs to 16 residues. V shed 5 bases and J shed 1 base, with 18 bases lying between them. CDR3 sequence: CATSGRQNPASYEQYF. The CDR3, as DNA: TGTGCCACCAGCGGAAGACAAAACCCCGCGTCCTACGAGCAGTACTTC.

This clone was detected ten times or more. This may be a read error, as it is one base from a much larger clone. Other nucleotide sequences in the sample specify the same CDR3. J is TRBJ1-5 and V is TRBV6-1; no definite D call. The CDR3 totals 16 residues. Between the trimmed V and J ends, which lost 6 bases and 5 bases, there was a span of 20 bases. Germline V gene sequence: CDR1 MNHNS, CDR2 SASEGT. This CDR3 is CASSDRASTYDQPQHF. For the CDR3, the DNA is TGTGCCAGCAGCGACCGGGCCTCTACCTACGATCAGCCCCAGCATTTT.

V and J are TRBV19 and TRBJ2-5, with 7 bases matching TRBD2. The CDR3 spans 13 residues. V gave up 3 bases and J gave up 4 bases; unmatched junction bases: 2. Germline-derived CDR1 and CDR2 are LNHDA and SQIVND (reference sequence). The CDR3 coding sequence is TGTGCCAGTAGTATTACGGGGGGAGAGACCCAGTACTTC. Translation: CASSITGGETQYF.

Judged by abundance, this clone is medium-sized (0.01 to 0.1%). CDR3 amino acids: CASSKGLAGGFSYEQYF. The CDR3 DNA reads TGTGCCAGTAGTAAGGGACTAGCGGGAGGATTTTCCTACGAGCAGTACTTC. V and J are TRBV19 and TRBJ2-7, with 15 bases that match TRBD2. Unmatched junction bases numbered 5, after V lost 4 bases and J lost 1 base. The CDR3 sequence is 17 residues long. CDR1 is LNHDA, CDR2 SQIVND, per germline (reference sequence).

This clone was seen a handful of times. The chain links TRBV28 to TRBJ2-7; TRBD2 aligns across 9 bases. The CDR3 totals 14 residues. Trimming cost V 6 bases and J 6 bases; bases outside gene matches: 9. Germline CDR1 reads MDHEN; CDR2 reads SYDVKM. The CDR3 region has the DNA TGTGCCAGCAGCTCCCTTAGCGGGAGTGGCGAGCAGTACTTC. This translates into CASSSLSGSGEQYF.

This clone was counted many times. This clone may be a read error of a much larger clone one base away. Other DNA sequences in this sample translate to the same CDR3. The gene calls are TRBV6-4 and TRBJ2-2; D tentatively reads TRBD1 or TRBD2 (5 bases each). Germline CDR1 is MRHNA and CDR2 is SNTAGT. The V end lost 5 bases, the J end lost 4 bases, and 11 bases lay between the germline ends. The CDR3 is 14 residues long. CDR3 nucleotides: TGTGCCAGCAGTCCGGGACCTACCACCGGGGAGCTGTTTTTT. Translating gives CASSPGPTTGELFF.

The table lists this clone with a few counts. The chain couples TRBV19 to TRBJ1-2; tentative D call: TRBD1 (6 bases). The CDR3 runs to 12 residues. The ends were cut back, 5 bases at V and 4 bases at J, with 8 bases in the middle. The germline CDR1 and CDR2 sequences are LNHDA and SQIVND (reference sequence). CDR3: CASSPTGYGYTF. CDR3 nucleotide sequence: TGTGCCAGTAGTCCGACAGGCTATGGCTACACCTTC.

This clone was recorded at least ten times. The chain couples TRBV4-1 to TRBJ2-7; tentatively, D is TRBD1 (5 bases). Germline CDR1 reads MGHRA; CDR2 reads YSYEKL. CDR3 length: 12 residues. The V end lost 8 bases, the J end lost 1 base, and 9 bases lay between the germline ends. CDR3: CASSDTSYEQYF. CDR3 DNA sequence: TGCGCCAGCTCGGACACATCCTACGAGCAGTACTTC.